The clone carrying this T cell receptor beta chain was seen ten or more times. The sample comes from a study of CD8 T cells in ankylosing spondylitis. V lost 0 bases to trimming and J lost 4 bases, with 18 bases between them. Germline V gene data show CDR1 as MNHEY and CDR2 as SVGEGT. This CDR3 spans 17 amino acids. TCRdb itself ran the 5' RACE reads through MiXCR, one entry per CDR3 protein. The repertoire has fewer than 200,000 distinct CDR3 sequences, roughly 18% of them found once; the top ten carry 4.3%. The rearrangement joins TRBV6-2 or TRBV6-3 to TRBJ2-5; no clear D. The source of this sequence is a male donor aged 5 to 29 with ankylosing spondylitis or in good health (not recorded which). Sequencing used blood, either unsorted or a sorted T cell fraction (not recorded which). The CDR3 protein is CASSYSIEQGPGETQYF. The CDR3 region has the DNA TGTGCCAGCAGTTACTCCATCGAACAAGGACCAGGAGAGACCCAGTACTTC.